This T cell receptor beta chain originates from a study of blood T cell repertoires in COVID-19. This clone was observed a single time. CDR3 size: 14 residues. V trimming: 7 bases; J trimming: 6 bases; junction bases outside the gene matches: 6. From germline, CDR1 is ENHRY and CDR2 SYGVKD. Sequencing was performed with immunoSEQ multiplex PCR; in TCRdb, only in-frame clones are kept and a portion is missing. This table holds about 130,000 clones, approximately 77% found once. The clonotype comes from a man aged 80 or over with acute or convalescent COVID-19. Sequenced input: peripheral blood. The genes are TRBV10-3 and TRBJ1-1; 12 bases are a match to TRBD1. CDR3 nucleotides: TGTGCCATCACGAGGGGACAGGGGGCGGCTGAAGCTTTCTTT. Encoded protein: CAITRGQGAAEAFF.